This is a list of T cell receptor beta chains from one sample in a study of T cells after posttransplantation cyclophosphamide. Generated by immunoSEQ multiplex PCR, the TCRdb table keeps only in-frame clones and is missing some. The sample shows roughly 15,000 clones, 65% to 85% of them seen only once. Sequenced input: memory CD4+ T cells sorted from PBMCs. All receptors derive from a man between 50 and 59 years old. The CDR3 runs from the conserved cysteine through the conserved F or W. D genes are given only for firm matches. Size is omitted from some rows. Given values are once, few, many or a class for expanded clones.

d_call j_call v_call clone_size cdr3_nt cdr3_aa
NA TRBJ2-1 TRBV28 NA TGTGCCAGCACCTGGGGCTACCCCTCCCGTGATGAGCAGTTCTTC CASTWGYPSRDEQFF
TRBD1 TRBJ1-4 TRBV2 few TGTGCCAGGAGCACGGGACAGGGAAGGGAAAAACTGTTTTTT CARSTGQGREKLFF
NA TRBJ1-5 TRBV6-5 NA TGTGCCAGCAGTTTAGGGGAAGGCGGTGGCAATCAGCCCCAGCATTTT CASSLGEGGGNQPQHF
NA TRBJ2-7 TRBV6-1 NA TGTGCCACCGAGGCGGGAGAGCAGTACTTC CATEAGEQYF
NA TRBJ2-7 TRBV11-3 NA TGTGCCAGCAGCTTAGATCGGATAGGGAGCTCCTACGAGCAGTACTTC CASSLDRIGSSYEQYF
TRBD1 TRBJ2-1 TRBV9 NA TGTGCCAGCAGCGGGCAGACAGGGTCGGAGCAGTTCTTC CASSGQTGSEQFF
TRBD2 TRBJ2-1 TRBV14 NA TGTGCCAGCAGCCTCATAGGACTAGTATCAAATGAGCAGTTCTTC CASSLIGLVSNEQFF
NA TRBJ1-1 TRBV9 NA TGTGCCAGCAGCGCTACCATTCTCTCTGAAGCTTTCTTT CASSATILSEAFF
TRBD2 TRBJ2-1 TRBV2 NA TGTGCCAGGAAGCGGGGGGGCGGAGGGAATGAGCAGTTCTTC CARKRGGGGNEQFF
TRBD1 TRBJ1-1 TRBV7-3 NA TGTGCCAGCAGATCAAACCAGGGGGCCACTGAAGCTTTCTTT CASRSNQGATEAFF
NA TRBJ1-5 TRBV27 NA TGTGCCAGCCCGTATCCTAATCAGCCCCAGCATTTT CASPYPNQPQHF
NA TRBJ1-2 TRBV18 NA TGTGCCAGCTCACCGCTCGGGAGGCCTCAGGGCTACACCTTC CASSPLGRPQGYTF
NA TRBJ2-3 TRBV6-1 NA TGTGCCAGCAGTGAAGCGCCTGCAGGGACGCAGTATTTT CASSEAPAGTQYF
NA TRBJ1-6 TRBV2 few TGTGCCAGCAGTGAAGTGGCGGATAATTCACCCCTCCACTTT CASSEVADNSPLHF
NA TRBJ1-5 TRBV19 NA TGTGCCAGTACCGTTAACAACCCACAGGGAAATCAGCCCCAGCATTTT CASTVNNPQGNQPQHF
TRBD1 TRBJ2-7 TRBV7-8 once TGTGCCAGCAGCTTAATCTGGACAGGAATTTACGAGCAGTACTTC CASSLIWTGIYEQYF
TRBD1 TRBJ2-5 TRBV11-2 NA TGTGCCAGCAGCCGGACAGGGGATGGCCAAGAGACCCAGTACTTC CASSRTGDGQETQYF
NA TRBJ2-1 TRBV7-9 NA TGTGCCAGCAGCCACGTCTCGGGGGGACACATTGTTCAGTTCTTC CASSHVSGGHIVQFF